Listed below are T cell receptor beta chains from one sample, sequenced in a study of blood T cell repertoires in COVID-19. TCRdb's table, derived via immunoSEQ multiplex PCR, lists solely in-frame clones and lacks some. The sample includes some 140,000 clones, around three quarters of them seen just once. Sample: peripheral blood. The receptors originated from a man in his 60s with acute or convalescent COVID-19. Both conserved end residues are part of each CDR3. A D gene is named only where the DNA matches it firmly. Clone size is stated in some rows and not others, as once, few, many or a class when expanded.

TRBJ1-2 TRBV28 . . TGTGCCAGCAGTTTCGGGATACGCTACACCTTC CASSFGIRYTF
TRBJ1-6 TRBV7-8 . . TGTGCCAGCAGCTTAGGGGCGGGCGGGCCATCAAGCTCCTATAATTCACCCCTCCACTTT CASSLGAGGPSSSYNSPLHF
TRBJ1-1 TRBV18 . once TGTGCCAGCTCAGCTCAGAAGAACACTGAAGCTTTCTTT CASSAQKNTEAFF
TRBJ2-1 TRBV28 TRBD1 . TGTGCCAGCGGCGACTCGGGACAGTTTCGCGATGAGCAGTTCTTC CASGDSGQFRDEQFF
TRBJ2-5 TRBV3-1/TRBV3-2 . . TGTGCCAGCAGCCTCGTCCCTAGCGCCCAAGAGACCCAGTACTTC CASSLVPSAQETQYF
TRBJ2-1 TRBV7-8 . . TGTGCCAGCAGCTTAGCACAAAGGGGTGGGAATGAGCAGTTCTTC CASSLAQRGGNEQFF
TRBJ2-1 TRBV7-8 . . TGTGCCAGCAGCTACATAGGGGGTGAGACGAATTACAATGAGCAGTTCTTC CASSYIGGETNYNEQFF
TRBJ2-7 TRBV19 TRBD2 . TGTGCCAGTAGTAGGGCGGGAGGGCAGTCCTACGAGCAGTACTTC CASSRAGGQSYEQYF
TRBJ2-7 TRBV6-2/TRBV6-3 . . TGTGCCAGCAGCCCTTCGGGGACCTACGAGCAGTACTTC CASSPSGTYEQYF
TRBJ2-6 TRBV9 . . TGTGCCAGCAGCGCCCCAGCTGGGGCCAACGTCCTGACTTTC CASSAPAGANVLTF
TRBJ1-5 TRBV2 . few TGTGCCAGCAGTGTCCTGACAGGACAAAATCAGCCCCAGCATTTT CASSVLTGQNQPQHF
TRBJ1-5 TRBV19 TRBD1 . TGTGCCAGTAGTACGTGGAGGACAGGGAGGTATCAGCCCCAGCATTTT CASSTWRTGRYQPQHF
TRBJ2-7 TRBV5-1 TRBD2 . TGCGCCAGCAGCTGGGGACTAGCGGGCTACGAGCAGTACTTC CASSWGLAGYEQYF
TRBJ2-1 TRBV18 . few TGTGCCAGCTCACCATGGCAGGTGGTCCGCAATGAGCAGTTCTTC CASSPWQVVRNEQFF
TRBJ2-7 TRBV7-2 . . TGTGCCAGCAGCTGGGGACTGGACTCCTACGAGCAGTACTTC CASSWGLDSYEQYF
TRBJ1-6 TRBV5-1 . few TGCGCCAGCAGCTTGGCGGGATATAATTCACCCCTCCACTTT CASSLAGYNSPLHF